These 8 T cell receptor beta chains were all obtained from the same sample, sequenced in a study of OX40 agonist ivuxolimab in advanced cancers. Sequencing was performed with immunoSEQ multiplex PCR; in TCRdb, only in-frame clones are kept and a portion is missing. The sample carries 60,000 to 75,000 clones, 70% to 90% recorded once. The source material was CD4+ or CD8+ T cells sorted from blood, sampled in a trial of the OX40 agonist ivuxolimab. These receptors were taken from an adult with an advanced solid tumor such as melanoma, head and neck, liver or kidney cancer.

The V gene is TRBV7-2, the J gene TRBJ2-3; D might be TRBD2 (5 bases). Between the trimmed V and J ends, which lost 5 bases and 8 bases, there was a span of 23 bases. The germline V gene has CDR1 SGHTA and CDR2 FQGNSA. This CDR3 has 16 amino acids. The CDR3 loop is CASSPQWRLETVTQYF. The DNA for the CDR3 is TGTGCCAGCAGCCCACAGTGGAGGCTAGAAACTGTTACGCAGTATTTT.

This clone was seen a handful of times. V usage is TRBV7-2 and J usage is TRBJ2-7; D is unclear. Germline V gene data show CDR1 as SGHTA and CDR2 as FQGNSA. The CDR3 contains 13 residues. Trimming took 2 bases from V and 2 from J, leaving 7 bases between them. CDR3 in DNA: TGTGCCAGCAGCTTATCCCCAACCTACGAGCAGTACTTC. The encoded protein is CASSLSPTYEQYF.

The sample holds a few counts of this clone. The rearrangement links TRBV19 to TRBJ2-1; TRBD2 aligns across 11 bases. Germline V gene lookup returns CDR1 LNHDA and CDR2 SQIVND (reference sequence). The V gene end was trimmed by 5 bases and the J gene end by 4 bases; junction bases not matched to a gene: 4. The CDR3 covers 15 residues. The CDR3 coding sequence is TGTGCCAGTAGTGGACTAGCGGGCGGGTACAATGAGCAGTTCTTC. Translation gives CASSGLAGGYNEQFF.

CDR3 residues: CAWNPGSGRNNEQFF. For the CDR3, the DNA is TGTGCCTGGAATCCGGGGAGCGGGAGGAACAATGAGCAGTTCTTC. The chain has TRBV30 and TRBJ2-1; 9 nucleotides match TRBD2. CDR1 GTSNPN and CDR2 SVGIG come from the germline V gene (reference sequence). Trimming removed 4 bases from V and 5 bases from J; junction bases left unmatched: 9. This CDR3 has 15 residues.

The chain is built from TRBV5-4 and TRBJ2-5; tentative D call: TRBD1 (5 bases). The CDR3 runs to 15 residues. Germline V gives CDR1 SGHNT, CDR2 YYREEE (reference sequence). V gave up 6 bases and J gave up 2 bases, with 17 bases separating them. The CDR3 DNA is TGTGCCAGCACGCTCAGCACCGACAGTCAAGAGACCCAGTACTTC. This translates into CASTLSTDSQETQYF.

The chain joins TRBV7-2 to TRBJ2-5; D possibly matches TRBD1 or TRBD2 (5 bases each). Between the trimmed V and J ends, which lost 5 bases and 7 bases, there was a span of 20 bases. CDR3 length: 15 amino acids. Germline CDR1 and CDR2: SGHTA and FQGNSA. In DNA, the CDR3 is TGTGCCAGCAGCCCCCAGAGGGGACGAGATGGGACCCAGTACTTC. Its protein product is CASSPQRGRDGTQYF.

Regarding this clone: Other nucleotide sequences in the sample specify the same CDR3. The V call is TRBV6-5, the J call TRBJ1-1; D is possibly TRBD1 (5 bases). Germline loops: CDR1 MNHEY, CDR2 SVGAGI. V was pared by 5 bases and J by 2 bases, with 15 bases between. This CDR3 comprises 15 residues. In nucleotides, the CDR3 is TGTGCCAGCAGTGGGCGTGGGGCGGGTAACACTGAAGCTTTCTTT. Encoded protein: CASSGRGAGNTEAFF.

Only a few counts were recorded for this clone. J is TRBJ1-5 and V is TRBV30, with D maybe TRBD1 (5 bases). The V end lost 0 bases, the J end lost 11 bases, and 20 bases lay between the germline ends. The CDR3 is 15 amino acids. CDR1 and CDR2 from the germline V gene are GTSNPN and SVGIG (reference sequence). The CDR3 coding sequence is TGTGCCTGGAGTGTAAAGGGGATGGGGCCAGCTGCCCAGCATTTT. Protein product: CAWSVKGMGPAAQHF.